This T cell receptor beta chain was profiled in a study of identical twins. General observations from the study: Memory repertoires lacked the insertion deficit that abundant cord blood beta clonotypes showed. Models underestimated TCR alpha sharing (out-of-frame) in monozygotic twins.

As to this clonotype: What it binds is unknown. Since a much larger clone is just one base distant, this may be a read error.

The CDR3 runs 13 residues. Germline V lookup: CDR1 MNHEY, CDR2 SMNVEV (reference sequence). Healthy Caucasian donors formed the entire cohort. Through template switching, a universal primer site was introduced, and the cDNA contained unique molecular identifiers. MiXCR was run by TCRdb on the 5' RACE reads, yielding one entry per CDR3 protein. The table includes more than 1.5 million distinct CDR3 sequences, 32% detected once. The sample taken for sequencing was cord blood. The receptor comes from a newborn girl in good health. The V call is TRBV27, the J call TRBJ2-4; D might be TRBD1 or TRBD2, each matching 5 bases. Gene TRBJ2-5 matches the end of the DNA better, so the J call may be wrong. The CDR3 coding sequence is TGTGCCAGCGGTTTCTCGTGGGGGGAGACCCAGTACTTC. Protein sequence: CASGFSWGETQYF.